This TCR beta chain was obtained from a study of blood T cell repertoires in COVID-19. In its sample, this clone was seen a few times. There are 14 residues in the CDR3. CDR1 SEHNR and CDR2 FQNEAQ come from the germline V gene (reference sequence). The germline V and J ends were trimmed by 3 bases and 5 bases, with 11 bases remaining between them. Authors' processing steps: It was from reference gene primer amplification that nucleated cell counts were estimated. The repertoire was sequenced with immunoSEQ multiplex PCR; TCRdb's copy has only in-frame clones and lacks some. From that table come the V and J calls and clone size; the DNA was used to work out D and trimming. The table records around 38,000 clones, about 88% of them present only once.

This chain joins TRBV7-9 and TRBJ1-5; tentative D call: TRBD1 (5 bases). The sequencing input was peripheral blood. The TCR was taken from a human donor in a cohort sampled during active COVID-19. The CDR3 coding sequence is TGTGCCAGCAGCTTCGGGTCGGGGGATCAGCCCCAGCATTTT. This codes for CASSFGSGDQPQHF.